This passage covers 26 T cell receptor beta chains from one sample sequenced in a study of shared T cell receptors in the human thymus. Some clones are missing from TCRdb's copy, which holds only in-frame ones; the method was immunoSEQ multiplex PCR. The sample has 650,000 to 950,000 clones, approximately 83% seen once. A further study also used this sample, focusing on human thymus T cells.

The sequenced material came from thymocytes. Every receptor here comes from a girl under two years old with a congenital heart defect.

This clone was seen a few times. The chain uses TRBV4-1 and TRBJ1-4; 7 nucleotides align to TRBD1. With 2 bases clipped from V and 10 bases from J, the junction kept 22 bases outside the gene matches. This CDR3 contains 19 residues. The germline gives CDR1 MGHRA, CDR2 YSYEKL. As DNA, the CDR3 is TGCGCCAGCAGCCAAAGCCGCGCGGATCGACAGGGCGGATGGGGAAAACTGTTTTTT. Protein: CASSQSRADRQGGWGKLFF.

The chain is built from TRBV15 and TRBJ1-3; maybe TRBD1 (5 bases). V shed 2 bases and J shed 0 bases, with 14 bases lying between them. This CDR3 comprises 17 residues. Germline V gives CDR1 LNHNV, CDR2 YYDKDF (reference sequence). Here the CDR3 DNA reads TGTGCCACCAGCAGACACCACAGGTCCTTCTCTGGAAACACCATATATTTT. Its translation: CATSRHHRSFSGNTIYF.

V gene TRBV5-1 combines with J gene TRBJ2-7; 8 bases fit TRBD1. Unmatched junction bases numbered 10, after V lost 0 bases and J lost 5 bases. The germline V gene encodes CDR1 SGHRS and CDR2 YFSETQ. The CDR3 runs 16 residues. CDR3: CASSLAAGTGAHEQYF. The CDR3 nucleotides are TGCGCCAGCAGCTTGGCTGCCGGGACAGGAGCTCACGAGCAGTACTTC.

This chain's CDR3 is CASSSVCQGLGEQYF. For the CDR3, the DNA is TGTGCCAGCAGTTCCGTCTGTCAGGGTTTGGGCGAGCAGTACTTC. The chain employs TRBV6-5 and TRBJ2-7, with D possibly TRBD1 on 5 matching bases. The V gene's germline CDR1 is MNHEY and CDR2 SVGAGI. CDR3 length: 15 amino acids. Trimming took 4 bases from V and 6 from J, leaving 19 bases between them.

The rearrangement uses TRBV5-6 and TRBJ2-5, with TRBD2 matching 15 bases. The CDR3 extends over 17 amino acids. J lost 2 bases, V lost 4 bases, and 6 bases had no gene match. Germline loops: CDR1 SGHDT, CDR2 YYEEEE. The CDR3 sequence is CASSEGLAGGGQETQYF. The CDR3 DNA sequence: TGTGCCAGCAGCGAGGGACTAGCGGGGGGTGGGCAAGAGACCCAGTACTTC. Looking up the rest from reference TRBV5-6 and TRBJ2-5 gives the full variable domain: DAGVTQSPTHLIKTRGQQVTLRCSPKSGHDTVSWYQQALGQGPQFIFQYYEEEERQRGNFPDRFSGHQFPNYSSELNVNALLLGDSALYLCASSEGLAGGGQETQYFGPGTRLLVL.

The chain carries TRBV4-2 and TRBJ1-6, with D uncertain. In germline, CDR1 is LGHNA, CDR2 YNFKEQ. V was cut by 0 bases and J by 9 bases, with 12 bases left in between. The CDR3 runs to 15 residues. The CDR3 nucleotides read TGTGCCAGCAGCCAAGACGGTTCACGGGGTTCACCCCTCCACTTT. Amino acids: CASSQDGSRGSPLHF.

V and J are TRBV5-6 and TRBJ1-2; TRBD1 matches at 8 bases. The CDR3 spans 14 residues. Losses at the gene ends were 4 bases for V and 3 bases for J; bases not matched to a gene: 5. Per the germline V gene, CDR1 is SGHDT and CDR2 is YYEEEE. CDR3 in DNA: TGTGCCAGCAGCATCATCAGGGGGCACTATGGCTACACCTTC. It is translated as CASSIIRGHYGYTF.

V gene TRBV6-1 combines with J gene TRBJ2-5; perhaps TRBD2 as D (5 bases). CDR3 length equals 13 residues. Trimming shortened V by 7 bases and J by 3 bases, and 12 bases separated the two germline ends. Per germline, CDR1 MNHNS and CDR2 SASEGT. The CDR3 loop is CASTEGREETQYF. In nucleotides, the CDR3 is TGTGCCAGCACCGAGGGCCGGGAAGAGACCCAGTACTTC.

V usage is TRBV9 and J usage is TRBJ2-7; perhaps TRBD2 as D (6 bases). CDR3 length: 14 amino acids. Germline CDR1 and CDR2: SGDLS and YYNGEE. The V end was cut by 0 bases, the J end by 6 bases, with 13 bases between. The CDR3 loop reads CASSVVGGSGEQYF. The CDR3 DNA is TGTGCCAGCAGCGTAGTCGGGGGTTCTGGCGAGCAGTACTTC.

V gene TRBV27 combines with J gene TRBJ2-7; 7 bases fit TRBD1. The V gene's germline CDR1 is MNHEY and CDR2 SMNVEV (reference sequence). V was clipped by 8 bases and J by 2 bases; unmatched bases: 9. The CDR3 covers 14 residues. The CDR3 spells CASGNRGFPYEQYF. The DNA for the CDR3 is TGTGCCAGCGGCAACAGGGGTTTTCCCTACGAGCAGTACTTC.

This chain links TRBV6-1 with TRBJ2-1, with D perhaps TRBD1 (6 bases). CDR1 is MNHNS, CDR2 SASEGT, per germline. The length of the CDR3 is 16 residues. The V end lost 4 bases, the J end lost 15 bases, and 28 bases lay between the germline ends. The CDR3 DNA reads TGTGCCAGCAGTGCCACACAGGGTGGACGTCAGAGGCGACGGTTCTTC. This gives the protein CASSATQGGRQRRRFF.

The CDR3 region has the DNA TGTGCCAGCAGCTCGTCAGAAAAGCGGATCTTCTCCTACAATGAGCAGTTCTTC. Amino acids: CASSSSEKRIFSYNEQFF. This sequence joins TRBV11-2 and TRBJ2-1; a possible D gene is TRBD2 (5 bases). Trimming took off 4 bases at V and 0 bases at J, with 19 bases between the two ends. Germline CDR1 reads SGHAT; CDR2 reads FQNNGV. The CDR3 spans 18 residues.

The chain is built from TRBV9 and TRBJ1-2; 7 nucleotides agree with TRBD1. This CDR3 is 15 amino acids long. Germline V gene sequence: CDR1 SGDLS, CDR2 YYNGEE. Losses at the gene ends were 3 bases for V and 1 base for J; bases not matched to a gene: 6. As DNA, the CDR3 is TGTGCCAGCAGCGGAAGACAGGGCCTTAACTATGGCTACACCTTC. Its protein product is CASSGRQGLNYGYTF.

This clone was observed a few times. The V call is TRBV7-9, the J call TRBJ1-2; TRBD1 is a possible D gene (5 bases). V was shortened by 5 bases and J by 3 bases, with 22 bases between the two germline ends. This CDR3 spans 17 amino acids. CDR1 SEHNR and CDR2 FQNEAQ come from the germline V gene (reference sequence). The CDR3, as DNA: TGTGCCAGCAGCCCCGCGATCGCTGGGGGAGGCGACTATGGCTACACCTTC. This sequence encodes CASSPAIAGGGDYGYTF.

The rearrangement joins TRBV4-3 to TRBJ2-6; D gene ambiguous. The CDR3 totals 20 residues. V was trimmed by 0 bases and J by 0 bases, leaving 18 bases between them. The germline gives CDR1 LGHNA, CDR2 YSLEER. The CDR3 spells CASSQDGHRASRSGANVLTF. In DNA form, the CDR3 reads TGCGCCAGCAGCCAAGATGGCCATCGTGCCAGTCGCTCTGGGGCCAACGTCCTGACTTTC.

The rearrangement uses TRBV18 and TRBJ1-1; tentative D call: TRBD1 (6 bases). The CDR3 length is 15 residues. The V end lost 6 bases, the J end lost 1 base, and 15 bases lay between the germline ends. CDR1 is KGHSH and CDR2 is LQKENI in the germline V gene. Here the CDR3 reads CASSFYQGKNTEAFF. As DNA, the CDR3 is TGTGCCAGCTCGTTCTATCAGGGGAAGAACACTGAAGCTTTCTTT.

The chain combines TRBV6-1 with TRBJ1-2; TRBD1 might be the D (5 bases). The germline gives CDR1 MNHNS, CDR2 SASEGT. V lost 6 bases and J 9 bases, leaving 17 bases between the germline ends. The CDR3 runs to 13 residues. CDR3 loop: CASSTQGGARYTF. The CDR3 DNA sequence: TGTGCCAGCAGCACCCAGGGAGGGGCCCGCTACACCTTC.

This chain uses TRBV6-5 with TRBJ1-4; 7 positions match TRBD1. Trimming at V came to 6 bases and at J to 7 bases, leaving 11 bases not matched to a gene. This CDR3 spans 15 amino acids. From germline, CDR1 is MNHEY and CDR2 SVGAGI. This CDR3 is CASRPDRVFREKLFF. DNA of the CDR3: TGTGCCAGCAGGCCAGACAGGGTTTTTCGTGAAAAACTGTTTTTT.

V gene TRBV28 combines with J gene TRBJ1-4; TRBD1 agrees at 7 bases. V lost 4 bases, J lost 8 bases, and 10 bases stayed unmatched. Per the germline V gene, CDR1 is MDHEN and CDR2 is SYDVKM. The length of the CDR3 is 15 residues. The CDR3 DNA sequence: TGTGCCAGCAGTTCGCTAGACAGGGTCGCAGAAAAACTGTTTTTT. Amino acid sequence: CASSSLDRVAEKLFF. Full variable domain (rest looked up from reference TRBV28 and TRBJ1-4): DVKVTQSSRYLVKRTGEKVFLECVQDMDHENMFWYRQDPGLGLRLIYFSYDVKMKEKGDIPEGYSVSREKKERFSLILESASTNQTSMYLCASSSLDRVAEKLFFGSGTQLSVL.

The chain has TRBV6-5 and TRBJ1-2, with a tentative D call TRBD1 (6 bases). The CDR3 is made up of 16 amino acids. V lost 1 base to trimming and J lost 0 bases, with 12 bases between them. Germline V lookup: CDR1 MNHEY, CDR2 SVGAGI. Written as DNA, the CDR3 is TGTGCCAGCAGTTACTTGACAGGACTCTCTAACTATGGCTACACCTTC. Its translation is CASSYLTGLSNYGYTF.

The chain has TRBV5-1 and TRBJ2-7, with 7 positions matching TRBD1. Germline V gene lookup returns CDR1 SGHRS and CDR2 YFSETQ. This CDR3 is 14 amino acids long. V was clipped by 4 bases and J by 4 bases; unmatched bases: 8. The CDR3 nucleotides read TGCGCCAGCAGCCGAAGACAGGGCGCTTACGAGCAGTACTTC. Translating gives CASSRRQGAYEQYF.

The DNA of the CDR3 is TGTGCCAGCAGCCGAGACAGTTATACGCAGTATTTT. Its translation is CASSRDSYTQYF. V usage is TRBV7-9 and J usage is TRBJ2-3; perhaps TRBD1 as D (5 bases). The CDR3 contains 12 residues. V lost 5 bases and J 7 bases, leaving 10 bases between the germline ends. Looked up from germline, CDR1 is SEHNR and CDR2 is FQNEAQ (reference sequence).

The V call is TRBV7-9, the J call TRBJ2-1, with a tentative D call TRBD2 (6 bases). CDR3 length: 15 amino acids. Per the germline V gene, CDR1 is SEHNR and CDR2 is FQNEAQ (reference sequence). The V and J ends lost 1 base and 4 bases respectively, with 11 bases between them. The CDR3 DNA reads TGTGCCAGCAGCTTAGTAGCAGGGAGGTACAATGAGCAGTTCTTC. Encoded protein: CASSLVAGRYNEQFF.

This clone turned up a few times. CDR3 sequence (DNA): TGTGCCAGCAGACCCCCCAACACCCACCATTATAATTCACCCCTCCACTTT. This translates into CASRPPNTHHYNSPLHF. The chain joins TRBV28 to TRBJ1-6; D call uncertain. Germline CDR1 and CDR2: MDHEN and SYDVKM. The CDR3 spans 17 residues. The V and J ends lost 6 bases and 4 bases respectively, with 19 bases between them.

The chain is built from TRBV19 and TRBJ1-6; D perhaps matches TRBD1 (6 bases). Per the germline V gene, CDR1 is LNHDA and CDR2 is SQIVND (reference sequence). V was trimmed by 2 bases and J by 8 bases, leaving 19 bases between them. CDR3 length equals 17 residues. The CDR3 bases are TGTGCCAGTAGTATAAATGGGGGCTTTGGATATCATTCACCCCTCCACTTT. Translating gives CASSINGGFGYHSPLHF. The full variable domain, completed using reference TRBV19 and TRBJ1-6, is DGGITQSPKYLFRKEGQNVTLSCEQNLNHDAMYWYRQDPGQGLRLIYYSQIVNDFQKGDIAEGYSVSREKKESFPLTVTSAQKNPTAFYLCASSINGGFGYHSPLHFGNGTRLTVT.

The CDR3 sequence is CASSQYRRGFQPQHF. CDR3 nucleotide sequence: TGTGCCAGCAGCCAATATCGTCGAGGTTTCCAGCCCCAGCATTTT. The J gene is TRBJ1-5, the V gene TRBV16; D is unresolved. The V and J ends lost 1 base and 7 bases respectively, with 14 bases between them. CDR1 is KGHSY, CDR2 FQNENV, per germline. The CDR3 is 15 residues long.